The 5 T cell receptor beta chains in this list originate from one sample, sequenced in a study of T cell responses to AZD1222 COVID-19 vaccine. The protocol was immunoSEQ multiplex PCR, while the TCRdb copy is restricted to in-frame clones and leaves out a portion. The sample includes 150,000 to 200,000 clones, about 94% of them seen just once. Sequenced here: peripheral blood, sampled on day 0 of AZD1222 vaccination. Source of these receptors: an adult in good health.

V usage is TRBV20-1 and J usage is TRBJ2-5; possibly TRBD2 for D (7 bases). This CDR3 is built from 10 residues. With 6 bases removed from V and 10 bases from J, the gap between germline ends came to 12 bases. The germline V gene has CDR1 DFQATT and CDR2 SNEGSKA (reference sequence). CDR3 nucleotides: TGCAGTGCCACGAGGGGGGGCCAGTACTTC. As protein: CSATRGGQYF.

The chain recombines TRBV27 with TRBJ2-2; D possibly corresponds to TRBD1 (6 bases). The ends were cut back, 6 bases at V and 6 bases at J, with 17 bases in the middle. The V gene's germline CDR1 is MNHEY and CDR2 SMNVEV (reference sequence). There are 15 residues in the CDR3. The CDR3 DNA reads TGTGCCAGCAGCCCGATCGGGCAGGGGTCCGGGGAGCTGTTTTTT. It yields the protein CASSPIGQGSGELFF.

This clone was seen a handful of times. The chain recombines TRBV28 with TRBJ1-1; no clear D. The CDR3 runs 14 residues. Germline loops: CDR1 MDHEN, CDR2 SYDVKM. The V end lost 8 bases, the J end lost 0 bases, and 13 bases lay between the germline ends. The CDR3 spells CASVSPGMNTEAFF. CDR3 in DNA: TGTGCCAGCGTTTCTCCCGGAATGAACACTGAAGCTTTCTTT.

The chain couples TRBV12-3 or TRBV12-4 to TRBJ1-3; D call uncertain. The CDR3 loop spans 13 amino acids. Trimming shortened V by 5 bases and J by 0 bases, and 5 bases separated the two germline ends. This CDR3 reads CASSPLSGNTIYF. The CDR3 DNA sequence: TGTGCCAGCAGTCCCCTCTCTGGAAACACCATATATTTT.

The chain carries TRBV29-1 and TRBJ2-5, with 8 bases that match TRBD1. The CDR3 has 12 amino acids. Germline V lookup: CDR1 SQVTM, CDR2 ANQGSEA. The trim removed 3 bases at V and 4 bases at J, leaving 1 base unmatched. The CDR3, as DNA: TGCAGCGTTGATACAGGGGGAGAGACCCAGTACTTC. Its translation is CSVDTGGETQYF.